Each of the 24 T cell receptor beta chains below was sequenced from the same sample in a study of blood T cell repertoires in COVID-19. The assay was immunoSEQ multiplex PCR, and TCRdb's table has in-frame clones only and misses some. The sample comprises about 52,000 clones, over 75% of which are singletons, and about 15% rests with the top ten. What was sequenced was peripheral blood. The source is a human donor with active COVID-19. The donor label of this sample is uncertain.

The V and J genes are TRBV4-1 and TRBJ2-1; TRBD2 might be the D (5 bases). The CDR3 has 15 amino acids. V lost 2 bases and J lost 8, with 16 bases in between. Germline CDR1 is MGHRA and CDR2 is YSYEKL. DNA for the CDR3: TGCGCCAGCAGCCAATCGGCACCAAAGAGGGATGAGCAGTTCTTC. Protein: CASSQSAPKRDEQFF.

The chain recombines TRBV6-1 with TRBJ1-2; 8 nucleotides agree with TRBD1. The CDR3 sequence is 17 residues long. The V and J ends lost 3 bases and 8 bases, in that order; junction bases with no gene match: 17. CDR1 and CDR2 from the germline V gene are MNHNS and SASEGT. In DNA, the CDR3 is TGTGCCAGCAGTGATTTTTTTGGACAGGGTTTGATTAGGGGCTACACCTTC. The encoded protein is CASSDFFGQGLIRGYTF.

This clone was counted a single time. The junction shows a germline mismatch at one end, possibly a read error. The chain is built from TRBV7-7 and TRBJ2-5, with 7 bases fitting TRBD2. CDR3 size: 14 residues. Germline CDR1 SSHAT, CDR2 FNYEAQ (reference sequence). CDR3 region: CASSVGTTQETQYF. The CDR3, as DNA: TGTGCTAGCAGCGTCGGGACTACCCAAGAGACCCAGTACTTC.

The gene calls are TRBV7-8 and TRBJ2-5; TRBD1 might be the D (5 bases). Trimming took off 5 bases at V and 8 bases at J, with 9 bases between the two ends. In germline, CDR1 is SGHVS, CDR2 FQNEAQ. The CDR3 totals 11 residues. CDR3 amino acids: CASSADRTQYF. The CDR3, as DNA: TGTGCCAGCAGCGCCGACAGAACCCAGTACTTC.

The chain employs TRBV7-2 and TRBJ2-5; 7 bases agree with TRBD2. Germline V gene data show CDR1 as SGHTA and CDR2 as FQGNSA. This CDR3 has 17 amino acids. V was pared by 1 base and J by 1 base, with 9 bases of the junction left unmatched. The DNA for the CDR3 is TGTGCCAGCAGCTTAGGTCTCGGCGGGGGACCCCAAGAGACCCAGTACTTC. Its protein is CASSLGLGGGPQETQYF.

V is TRBV4-2 and J is TRBJ1-2; 7 bases agree with TRBD1. Germline values: CDR1 LGHNA, CDR2 YNFKEQ. J was trimmed by 3 bases and V by 4 bases; bases with no gene match: 8. The CDR3 has 15 amino acids. The CDR3 DNA is TGTGCCAGCAGCCGCATACAGGGGACGGACTATGGCTACACCTTC. It codes for CASSRIQGTDYGYTF.

The chain joins TRBV19 to TRBJ1-4; possible D gene TRBD1, 6 bases. Germline CDR1 is LNHDA and CDR2 is SQIVND (reference sequence). Trimming pared 6 bases from V and 7 bases from J, leaving 21 bases between. The CDR3 is made up of 16 amino acids. The CDR3 DNA reads as TGTGCCAGTAGCATCCACCCACCGGACAGCTCTGAAAAACTGTTTTTT. Translating it yields CASSIHPPDSSEKLFF.

This chain joins TRBV3-1 (or the pseudogene TRBV3-2) and TRBJ2-2, with TRBD2 matching over 9 bases. After removal of 3 bases from V and 5 bases from J, the junction contained 7 bases not matched to a gene. Looked up from germline, CDR1 is LGHDT and CDR2 is YNNKEL (reference sequence). The length of the CDR3 is 16 residues. The CDR3 coding sequence is TGTGCCAGCAGCCAGCGGGGGGGCCGCGTAACCGGGGAGCTGTTTTTT. Residues: CASSQRGGRVTGELFF.

The chain recombines TRBV28 with TRBJ1-4, with D perhaps matching TRBD1 (5 bases). The germline V and J ends were trimmed by 6 bases and 7 bases, with 15 bases remaining between them. This CDR3 spans 14 amino acids. The V gene's germline CDR1 is MDHEN and CDR2 SYDVKM. The CDR3 DNA follows: TGTGCCAGCAGGGCGGGGGGAGTCCGTGAAAAACTGTTTTTT. Amino acids: CASRAGGVREKLFF.

V is TRBV5-4 and J is TRBJ2-7; 9 bases match TRBD1. The trim removed 5 bases at V and 6 bases at J, leaving 12 bases unmatched. Germline lookup yields CDR1 SGHNT and CDR2 YYREEE (reference sequence). The CDR3 loop spans 15 amino acids. This chain's CDR3 is CASSKAGTGTSEQYF. The DNA of the CDR3 is TGTGCCAGCAGTAAGGCGGGGACAGGGACAAGCGAGCAGTACTTC.

The CDR3 is CASSLVVGPSGEQYF. DNA for the CDR3: TGTGCCAGCAGCTTGGTTGTGGGCCCCAGCGGCGAGCAGTACTTC. This rearrangement joins TRBV5-6 to TRBJ2-7; a possible D gene is TRBD2 (5 bases). Germline V gene data show CDR1 as SGHDT and CDR2 as YYEEEE. V lost 0 bases and J lost 6, with 16 bases in between. The CDR3 is 15 residues long.

CDR3 sequence: CASSYGQGLGNTEAFF. DNA of the CDR3: TGTGCCAGCAGCTATGGACAGGGTCTTGGGAACACTGAAGCTTTCTTT. J is TRBJ1-1 and V is TRBV6-6, with TRBD1 matching over 8 bases. The CDR3 sequence is 16 residues long. Germline trimming cut 6 bases from V and 1 base from J; bases unmatched to any gene: 10. Germline V gives CDR1 MNHNY, CDR2 SVGAGI (reference sequence).

The chain couples TRBV4-3 to TRBJ1-1; a possible D gene is TRBD1 (5 bases). The germline gives CDR1 LGHNA, CDR2 YSLEER. V lost 0 bases and J 4 bases, leaving 15 bases between the germline ends. The CDR3 is 16 residues long. The CDR3 sequence: CASSQDSYGGGTEAFF. The CDR3 DNA reads as TGCGCCAGCAGCCAAGATTCATATGGGGGGGGCACTGAAGCTTTCTTT.

This chain links TRBV6-2 or TRBV6-3 with TRBJ2-2; no firm D call. In germline, CDR1 is MNHEY, CDR2 SVGEGT. This CDR3 region has 15 residues. V dropped 2 bases and J dropped 0 bases, with 7 bases sitting between them. CDR3: CASSYEQTNTGELFF. CDR3 bases: TGTGCCAGCAGTTACGAGCAAACGAACACCGGGGAGCTGTTTTTT.

The V gene is TRBV6-5, the J gene TRBJ2-1, with 12 bases fitting TRBD2. Germline V lookup: CDR1 MNHEY, CDR2 SVGAGI. Trimming at V came to 2 bases and at J to 7 bases, leaving 3 bases not matched to a gene. The CDR3 loop spans 15 amino acids. The CDR3 DNA reads TGTGCCAGCAGTTACCTGCTAGCGGGGGGGAATGAGCAGTTCTTC. Amino acids: CASSYLLAGGNEQFF.

The chain joins TRBV6-5 to TRBJ2-7, with TRBD2 identical over 10 bases. Germline loops: CDR1 MNHEY, CDR2 SVGAGI. V was pared by 0 bases and J by 2 bases, with 4 bases of the junction left unmatched. The CDR3 has 16 residues. In nucleotides, the CDR3 is TGTGCCAGCAGTTACTCGGGGCTAGCGGGGGCCTACGAGCAGTACTTC. The encoded protein is CASSYSGLAGAYEQYF.

The chain has TRBV19 and TRBJ1-1; D may be TRBD1 (5 bases). The germline V gene has CDR1 LNHDA and CDR2 SQIVND (reference sequence). Trimming stripped 5 bases from V and 6 bases from J, with 10 bases between. The CDR3 sequence is 12 residues long. This CDR3 is CASSLGGAEAFF. The CDR3 DNA reads TGTGCCAGTAGTCTGGGGGGGGCTGAAGCTTTCTTT.

The CDR3, as DNA: TGCGCCAGCAGCCGAGGGCTCCCGGGACAGGGTGACTACACCTTC. It translates to CASSRGLPGQGDYTF. The chain combines TRBV4-3 with TRBJ1-2, with 9 nucleotides matching TRBD1. Germline V gives CDR1 LGHNA, CDR2 YSLEER. Losses at the gene ends were 4 bases for V and 10 bases for J; bases not matched to a gene: 13. The CDR3 totals 15 residues.

The chain couples TRBV18 to TRBJ1-1; D is possibly TRBD1 (5 bases). Trimming took 10 bases from V and 2 from J, leaving 14 bases between them. Germline values: CDR1 KGHSH, CDR2 LQKENI. The CDR3 has 13 residues. In DNA form, the CDR3 reads TGTGCCACCCAGGGTTCAACCAACACTGAAGCTTTCTTT. Translating it yields CATQGSTNTEAFF.

V usage is TRBV6-2 or TRBV6-3 and J usage is TRBJ2-7; 12 bases map to TRBD2. Germline V gives CDR1 MNHEY, CDR2 SVGEGT. Germline trimming cut 2 bases from V and 2 bases from J; bases unmatched to any gene: 7. This CDR3 has 17 residues. CDR3 loop: CASSYGTRLAGAYEQYF. CDR3 coding DNA: TGTGCCAGCAGTTACGGTACCAGACTAGCGGGGGCCTACGAGCAGTACTTC.

This rearrangement joins TRBV5-1 to TRBJ1-5, with 7 bases that match TRBD1. This CDR3 is built from 14 residues. After removal of 4 bases from V and 4 bases from J, the junction contained 5 bases not matched to a gene. Germline-derived CDR1 and CDR2 are SGHRS and YFSETQ. The CDR3, as DNA: TGCGCCAGCAGCGTCGGGACAGCTAATCAGCCCCAGCATTTT. Amino acid sequence: CASSVGTANQPQHF.

V and J are TRBV6-1 and TRBJ1-5; TRBD1 matches at 8 bases. This CDR3 region has 15 residues. With 3 bases clipped from V and 6 bases from J, the junction kept 7 bases outside the gene matches. The germline gives CDR1 MNHNS, CDR2 SASEGT. The CDR3 region is CASSEPPGGGQPQHF. CDR3 sequence (DNA): TGTGCCAGCAGTGAGCCCCCAGGGGGCGGTCAGCCCCAGCATTTT.

V is TRBV7-2 and J is TRBJ2-7; a possible D gene is TRBD2 (5 bases). CDR3 size: 13 residues. V was shortened by 4 bases and J by 7 bases, with 14 bases between the two germline ends. Germline CDR1 reads SGHTA; CDR2 reads FQGNSA. The CDR3 DNA is TGTGCCAGCAGCTCCACAACAACGGGGGAGCAGTACTTC. Translated: CASSSTTTGEQYF.

This chain uses TRBV5-1 with TRBJ2-7, with D perhaps matching TRBD2 (5 bases). The length of the CDR3 is 15 residues. V was clipped by 3 bases and J by 3 bases, with 16 bases between them. The germline V gene encodes CDR1 SGHRS and CDR2 YFSETQ. CDR3 residues: CASSSGSLAGYEQYF. The CDR3 DNA follows: TGCGCCAGCAGCTCCGGTTCATTGGCGGGCTACGAGCAGTACTTC.